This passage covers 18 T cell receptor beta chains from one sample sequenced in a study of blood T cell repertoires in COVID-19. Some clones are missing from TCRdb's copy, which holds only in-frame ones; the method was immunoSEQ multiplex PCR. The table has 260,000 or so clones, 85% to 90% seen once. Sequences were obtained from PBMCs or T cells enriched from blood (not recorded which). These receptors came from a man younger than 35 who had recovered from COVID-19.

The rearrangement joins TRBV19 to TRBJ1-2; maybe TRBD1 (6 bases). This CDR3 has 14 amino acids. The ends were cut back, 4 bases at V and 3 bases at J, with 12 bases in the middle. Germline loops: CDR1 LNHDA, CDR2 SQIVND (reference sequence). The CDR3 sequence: CASSTRQDHYGYTF. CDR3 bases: TGTGCCAGTAGTACCCGACAGGACCACTATGGCTACACCTTC. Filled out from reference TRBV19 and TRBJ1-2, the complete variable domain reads DGGITQSPKYLFRKEGQNVTLSCEQNLNHDAMYWYRQDPGQGLRLIYYSQIVNDFQKGDIAEGYSVSREKKESFPLTVTSAQKNPTAFYLCASSTRQDHYGYTFGSGTRLTVV.

The CDR3 DNA is TGTGCCAGCAGCTTGGGGGCAGGGTCCTTTACACCCCTCCACTTT. Translation: CASSLGAGSFTPLHF. The chain recombines TRBV11-2 with TRBJ1-6; the D gene is possibly TRBD1 (6 bases). The CDR3 runs 15 residues. Looked up from germline, CDR1 is SGHAT and CDR2 is FQNNGV. V lost 3 bases, J lost 11 bases, and 17 bases lay in between.

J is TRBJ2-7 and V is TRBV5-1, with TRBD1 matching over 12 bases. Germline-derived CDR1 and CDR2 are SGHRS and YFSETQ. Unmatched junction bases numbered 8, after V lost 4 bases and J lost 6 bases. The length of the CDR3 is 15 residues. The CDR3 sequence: CASSTPGQGAREQYF. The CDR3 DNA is TGCGCCAGCAGCACCCCGGGACAGGGGGCTCGCGAGCAGTACTTC.

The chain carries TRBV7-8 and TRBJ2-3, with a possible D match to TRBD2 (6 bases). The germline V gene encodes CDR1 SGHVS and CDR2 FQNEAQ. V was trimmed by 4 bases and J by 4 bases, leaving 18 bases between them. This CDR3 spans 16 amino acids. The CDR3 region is CASSSGGRREADTQYF. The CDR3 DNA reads TGTGCCAGCAGCTCCGGTGGCAGGAGGGAGGCAGATACGCAGTATTTT.

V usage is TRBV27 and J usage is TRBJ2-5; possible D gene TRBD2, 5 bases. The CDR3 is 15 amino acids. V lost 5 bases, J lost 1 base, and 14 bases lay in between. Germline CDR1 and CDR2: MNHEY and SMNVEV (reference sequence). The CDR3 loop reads CASSGPGSPQETQYF. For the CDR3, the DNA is TGTGCCAGCAGTGGGCCGGGAAGCCCCCAAGAGACCCAGTACTTC.

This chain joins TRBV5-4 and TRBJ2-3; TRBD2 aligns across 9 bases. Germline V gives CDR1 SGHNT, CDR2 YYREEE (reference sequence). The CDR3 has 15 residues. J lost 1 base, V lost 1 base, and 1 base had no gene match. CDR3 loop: CASSLPSGGTDTQYF. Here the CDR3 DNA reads TGTGCCAGCAGCTTGCCTAGCGGGGGCACAGATACGCAGTATTTT.

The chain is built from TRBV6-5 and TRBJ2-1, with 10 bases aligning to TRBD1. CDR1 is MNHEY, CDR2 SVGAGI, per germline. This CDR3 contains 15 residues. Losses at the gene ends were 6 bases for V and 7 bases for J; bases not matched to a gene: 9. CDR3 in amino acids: CASRDRTGGGNEQFF. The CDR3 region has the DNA TGTGCCAGCAGAGACCGGACAGGGGGGGGAAATGAGCAGTTCTTC.

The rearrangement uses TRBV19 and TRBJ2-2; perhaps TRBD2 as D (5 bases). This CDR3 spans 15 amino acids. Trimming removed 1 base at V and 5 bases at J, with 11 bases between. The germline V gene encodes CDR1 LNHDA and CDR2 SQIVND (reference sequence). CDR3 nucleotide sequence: TGTGCCAGTAGTATAGTGTCTGGAGGTACCGGGGAGCTGTTTTTT. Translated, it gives CASSIVSGGTGELFF.

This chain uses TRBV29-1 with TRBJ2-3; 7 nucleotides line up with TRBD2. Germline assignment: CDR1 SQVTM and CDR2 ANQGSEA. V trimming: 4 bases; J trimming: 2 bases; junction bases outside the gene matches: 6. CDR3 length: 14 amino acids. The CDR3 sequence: CSVVLAGFTDTQYF. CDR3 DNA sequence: TGCAGCGTTGTCTTAGCGGGTTTCACAGATACGCAGTATTTT.

CDR3 in amino acids: CASSSWTAGTSAFYNEQFF. Written as DNA, the CDR3 is TGTGCCAGCAGCTCCTGGACTGCCGGGACTAGCGCTTTCTACAATGAGCAGTTCTTC. V usage is TRBV28 and J usage is TRBJ2-1, with TRBD2 matching over 10 bases. CDR3 length equals 19 residues. The germline CDR1 and CDR2 sequences are MDHEN and SYDVKM. With 6 bases clipped from V and 3 bases from J, the junction kept 17 bases outside the gene matches.

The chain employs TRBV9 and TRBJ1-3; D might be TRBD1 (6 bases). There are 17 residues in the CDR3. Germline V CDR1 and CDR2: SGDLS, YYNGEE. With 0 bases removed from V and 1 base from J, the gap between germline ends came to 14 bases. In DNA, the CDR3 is TGTGCCAGCAGCGTAGCGGGGGGGGCAGCGTCTGGAAACACCATATATTTT. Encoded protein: CASSVAGGAASGNTIYF.

CDR3 in amino acids: CASSEPRTGLRGQYF. The DNA for the CDR3 is TGTGCCAGCAGTGAACCTAGGACAGGTCTACGGGGGCAGTACTTC. V and J are TRBV6-1 and TRBJ2-7; 7 positions match TRBD1. The CDR3 totals 15 residues. V lost 2 bases and J lost 9; bases outside the gene matches: 13. Germline V lookup: CDR1 MNHNS, CDR2 SASEGT.

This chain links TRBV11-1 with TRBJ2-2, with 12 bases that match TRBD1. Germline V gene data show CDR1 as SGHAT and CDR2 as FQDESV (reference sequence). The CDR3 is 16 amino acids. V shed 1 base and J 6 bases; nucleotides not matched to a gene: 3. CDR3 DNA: TGTGCCAGCAGCTTAGAAGGGACAGGGGGCTCCGGGGAGCTGTTTTTT. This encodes CASSLEGTGGSGELFF.

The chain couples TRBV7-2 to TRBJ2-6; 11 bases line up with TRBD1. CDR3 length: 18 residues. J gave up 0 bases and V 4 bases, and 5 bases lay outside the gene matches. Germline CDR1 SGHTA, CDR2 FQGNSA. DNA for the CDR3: TGTGCCAGCAGCTCCGGGACAGGGGGGAGCTCTGGGGCCAACGTCCTGACTTTC. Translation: CASSSGTGGSSGANVLTF.

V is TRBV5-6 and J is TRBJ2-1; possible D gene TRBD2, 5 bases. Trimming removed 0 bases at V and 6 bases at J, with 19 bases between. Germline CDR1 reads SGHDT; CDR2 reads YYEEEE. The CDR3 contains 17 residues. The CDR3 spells CASSLADRRWNGNEQFF. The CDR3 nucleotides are TGTGCCAGCAGCTTGGCCGATAGGAGGTGGAACGGCAATGAGCAGTTCTTC.

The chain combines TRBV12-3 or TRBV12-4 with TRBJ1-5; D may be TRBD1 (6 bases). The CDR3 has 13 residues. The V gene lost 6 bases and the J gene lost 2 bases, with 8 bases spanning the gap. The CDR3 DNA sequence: TGTGCCAGCAGCAGGGGACGCAATCAGCCCCAGCATTTT. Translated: CASSRGRNQPQHF.

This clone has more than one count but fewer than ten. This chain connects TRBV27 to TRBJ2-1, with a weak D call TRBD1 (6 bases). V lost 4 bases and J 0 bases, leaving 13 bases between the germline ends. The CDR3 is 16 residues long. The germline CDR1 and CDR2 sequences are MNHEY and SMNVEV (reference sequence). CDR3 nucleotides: TGTGCCAGCAGTTCTCGGGGCAGGGGCTCCTACAATGAGCAGTTCTTC. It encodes CASSSRGRGSYNEQFF.

The CDR3 is CATSRAGTGKDTQYF. CDR3 sequence (DNA): TGTGCCACCAGCAGAGCCGGGACTGGTAAAGATACGCAGTATTTT. The gene calls are TRBV15 and TRBJ2-3; D might be TRBD2 (6 bases). Deletions cut 1 base from V and 5 bases from J, with 13 bases between. CDR1 is LNHNV and CDR2 is YYDKDF in the germline V gene (reference sequence). This CDR3 contains 15 residues.